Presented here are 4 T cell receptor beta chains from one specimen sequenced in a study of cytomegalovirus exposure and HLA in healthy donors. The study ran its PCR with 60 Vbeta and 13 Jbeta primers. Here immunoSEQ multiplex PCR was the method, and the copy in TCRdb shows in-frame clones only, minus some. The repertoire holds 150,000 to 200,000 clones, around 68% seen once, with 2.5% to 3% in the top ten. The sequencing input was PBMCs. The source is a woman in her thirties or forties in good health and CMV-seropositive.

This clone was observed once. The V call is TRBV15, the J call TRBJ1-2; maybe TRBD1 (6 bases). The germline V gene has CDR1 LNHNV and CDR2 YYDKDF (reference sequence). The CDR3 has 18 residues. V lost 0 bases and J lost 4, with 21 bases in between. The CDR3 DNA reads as TGTGCCACCAGCAGAGATAAAGGGGAGGGCAGGGGTGCCTATGGCTACACCTTC. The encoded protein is CATSRDKGEGRGAYGYTF.

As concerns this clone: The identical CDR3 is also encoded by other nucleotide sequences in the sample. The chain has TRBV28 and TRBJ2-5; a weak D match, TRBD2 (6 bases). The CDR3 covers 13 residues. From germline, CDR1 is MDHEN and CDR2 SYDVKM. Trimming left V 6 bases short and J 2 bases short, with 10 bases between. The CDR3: CASRKAGQETQYF. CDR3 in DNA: TGTGCCAGCAGAAAGGCGGGACAAGAGACCCAGTACTTC.

The CDR3 region has the DNA TGTGCCACCAGTCGGGACAGGGATGGAAACACCATATATTTT. It is translated as CATSRDRDGNTIYF. The rearrangement joins TRBV15 to TRBJ1-3, with 9 nucleotides matching TRBD1. Looked up from germline, CDR1 is LNHNV and CDR2 is YYDKDF (reference sequence). The J segment lost 3 bases and the V segment lost 6 bases, leaving 3 bases of the junction unmatched. CDR3 length: 14 residues.

CDR3 amino acids: CASRADEFLAGAETQYF. The CDR3 coding sequence is TGTGCCAGCAGGGCCGACGAATTTCTAGCGGGAGCGGAGACCCAGTACTTC. The gene calls are TRBV2 and TRBJ2-5; 10 nucleotides agree with TRBD2. In germline, CDR1 is SNHLY, CDR2 FYNNEI. The CDR3 is 17 amino acids. Germline trimming cut 6 bases from V and 5 bases from J; bases unmatched to any gene: 15.